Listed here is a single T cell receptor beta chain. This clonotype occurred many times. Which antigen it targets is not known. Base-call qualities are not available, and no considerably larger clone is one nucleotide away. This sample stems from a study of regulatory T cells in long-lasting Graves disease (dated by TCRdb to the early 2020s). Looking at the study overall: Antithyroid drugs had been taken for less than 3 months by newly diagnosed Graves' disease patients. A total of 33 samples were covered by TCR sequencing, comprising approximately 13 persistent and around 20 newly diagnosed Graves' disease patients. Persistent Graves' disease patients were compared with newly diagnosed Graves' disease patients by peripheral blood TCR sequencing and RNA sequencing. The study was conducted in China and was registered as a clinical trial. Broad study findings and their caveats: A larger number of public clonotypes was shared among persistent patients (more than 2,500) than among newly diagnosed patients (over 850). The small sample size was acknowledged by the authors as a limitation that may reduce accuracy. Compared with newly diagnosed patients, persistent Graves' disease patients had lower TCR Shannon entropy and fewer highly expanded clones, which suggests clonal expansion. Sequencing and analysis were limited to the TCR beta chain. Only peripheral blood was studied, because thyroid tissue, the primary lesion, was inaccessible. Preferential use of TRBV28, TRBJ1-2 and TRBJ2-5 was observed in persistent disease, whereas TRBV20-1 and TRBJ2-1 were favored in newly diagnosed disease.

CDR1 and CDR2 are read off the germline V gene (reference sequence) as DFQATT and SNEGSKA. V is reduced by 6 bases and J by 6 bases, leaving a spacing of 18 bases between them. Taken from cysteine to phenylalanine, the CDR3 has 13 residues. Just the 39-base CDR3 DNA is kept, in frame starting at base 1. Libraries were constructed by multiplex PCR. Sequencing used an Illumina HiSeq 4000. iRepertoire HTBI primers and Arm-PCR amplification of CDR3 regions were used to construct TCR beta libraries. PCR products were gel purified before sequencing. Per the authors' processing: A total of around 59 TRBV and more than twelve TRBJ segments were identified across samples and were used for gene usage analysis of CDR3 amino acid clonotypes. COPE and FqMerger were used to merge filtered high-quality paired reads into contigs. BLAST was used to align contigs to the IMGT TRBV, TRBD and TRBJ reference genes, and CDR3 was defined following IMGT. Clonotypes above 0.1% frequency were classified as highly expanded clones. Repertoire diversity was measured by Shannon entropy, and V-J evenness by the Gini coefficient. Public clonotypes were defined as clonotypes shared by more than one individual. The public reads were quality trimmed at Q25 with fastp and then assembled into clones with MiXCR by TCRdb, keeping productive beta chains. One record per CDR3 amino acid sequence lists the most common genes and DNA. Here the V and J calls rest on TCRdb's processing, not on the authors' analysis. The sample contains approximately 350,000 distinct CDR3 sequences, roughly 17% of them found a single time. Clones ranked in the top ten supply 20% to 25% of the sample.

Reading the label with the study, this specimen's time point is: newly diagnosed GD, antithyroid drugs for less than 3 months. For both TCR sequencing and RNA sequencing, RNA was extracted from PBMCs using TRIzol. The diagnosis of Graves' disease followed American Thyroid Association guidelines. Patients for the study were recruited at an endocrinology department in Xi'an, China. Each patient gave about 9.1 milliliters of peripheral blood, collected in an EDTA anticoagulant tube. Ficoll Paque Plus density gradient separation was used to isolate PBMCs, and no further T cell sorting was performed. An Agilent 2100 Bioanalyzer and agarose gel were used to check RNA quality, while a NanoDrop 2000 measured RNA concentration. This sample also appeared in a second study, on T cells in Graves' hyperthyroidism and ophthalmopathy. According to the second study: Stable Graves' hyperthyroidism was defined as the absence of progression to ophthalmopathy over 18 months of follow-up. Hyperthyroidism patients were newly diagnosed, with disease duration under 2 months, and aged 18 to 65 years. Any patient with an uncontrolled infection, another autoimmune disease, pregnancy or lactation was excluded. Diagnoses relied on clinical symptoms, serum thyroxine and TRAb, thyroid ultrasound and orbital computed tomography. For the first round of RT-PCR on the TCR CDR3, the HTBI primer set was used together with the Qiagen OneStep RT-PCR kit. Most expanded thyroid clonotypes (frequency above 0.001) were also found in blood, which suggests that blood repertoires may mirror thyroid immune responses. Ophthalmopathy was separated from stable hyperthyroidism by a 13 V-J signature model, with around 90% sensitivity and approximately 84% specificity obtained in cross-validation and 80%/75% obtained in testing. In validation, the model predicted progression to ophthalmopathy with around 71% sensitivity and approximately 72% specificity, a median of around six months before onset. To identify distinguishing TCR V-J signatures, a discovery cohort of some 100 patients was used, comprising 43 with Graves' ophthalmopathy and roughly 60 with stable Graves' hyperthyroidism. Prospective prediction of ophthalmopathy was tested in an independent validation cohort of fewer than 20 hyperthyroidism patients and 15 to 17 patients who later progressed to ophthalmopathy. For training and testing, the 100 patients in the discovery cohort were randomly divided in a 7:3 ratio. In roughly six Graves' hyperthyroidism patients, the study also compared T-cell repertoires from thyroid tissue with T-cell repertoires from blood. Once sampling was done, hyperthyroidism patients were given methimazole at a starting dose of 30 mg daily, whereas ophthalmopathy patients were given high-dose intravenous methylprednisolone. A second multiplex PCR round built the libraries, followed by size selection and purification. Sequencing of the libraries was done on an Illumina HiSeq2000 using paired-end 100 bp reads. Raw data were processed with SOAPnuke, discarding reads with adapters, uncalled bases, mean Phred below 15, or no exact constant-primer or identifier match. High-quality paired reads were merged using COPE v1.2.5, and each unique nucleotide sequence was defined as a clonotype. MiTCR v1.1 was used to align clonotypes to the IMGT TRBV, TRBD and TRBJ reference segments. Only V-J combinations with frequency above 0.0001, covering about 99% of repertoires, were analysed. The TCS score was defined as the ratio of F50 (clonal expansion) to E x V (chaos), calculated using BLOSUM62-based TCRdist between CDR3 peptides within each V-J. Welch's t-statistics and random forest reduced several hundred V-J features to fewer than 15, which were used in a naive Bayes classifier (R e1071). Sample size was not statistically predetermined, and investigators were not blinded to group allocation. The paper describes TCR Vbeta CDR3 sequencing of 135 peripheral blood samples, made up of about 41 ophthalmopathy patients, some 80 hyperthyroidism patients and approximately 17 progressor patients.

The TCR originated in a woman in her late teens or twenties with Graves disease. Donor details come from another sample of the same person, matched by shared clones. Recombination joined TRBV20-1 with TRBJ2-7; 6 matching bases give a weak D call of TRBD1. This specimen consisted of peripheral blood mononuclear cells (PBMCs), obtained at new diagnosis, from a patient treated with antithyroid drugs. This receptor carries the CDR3 CSAPRGGSGEQYF. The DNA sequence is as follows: TGCAGTGCCCCCAGAGGGGGTTCCGGCGAGCAGTACTTC.